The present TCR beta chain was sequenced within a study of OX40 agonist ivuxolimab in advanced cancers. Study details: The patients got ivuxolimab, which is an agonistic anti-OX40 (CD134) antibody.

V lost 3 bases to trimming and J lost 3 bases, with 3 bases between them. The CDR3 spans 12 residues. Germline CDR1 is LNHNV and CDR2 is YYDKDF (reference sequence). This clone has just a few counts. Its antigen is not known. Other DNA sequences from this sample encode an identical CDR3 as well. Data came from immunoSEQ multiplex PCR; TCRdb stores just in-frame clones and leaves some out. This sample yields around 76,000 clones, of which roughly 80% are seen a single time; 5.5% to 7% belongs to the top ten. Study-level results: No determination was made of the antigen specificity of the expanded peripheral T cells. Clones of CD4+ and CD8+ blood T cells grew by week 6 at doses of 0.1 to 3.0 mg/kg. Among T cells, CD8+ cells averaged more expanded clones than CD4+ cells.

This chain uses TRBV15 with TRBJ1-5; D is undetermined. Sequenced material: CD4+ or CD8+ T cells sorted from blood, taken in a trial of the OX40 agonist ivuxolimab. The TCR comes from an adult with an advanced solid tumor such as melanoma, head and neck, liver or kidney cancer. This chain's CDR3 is CATSRDNQPQHF. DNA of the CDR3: TGTGCCACCAGCAGGGACAATCAGCCCCAGCATTTT.